This T cell receptor beta chain was recovered during a study of T-cell reconstitution after alpha-beta-depleted transplantation in children. During its preparation, the TCRbeta library received unique molecular identifiers. MiXCR, applied by TCRdb to the PCR reads, yields one record per CDR3 protein. The sample carries 800,000 to 1,000,000 distinct CDR3 sequences, roughly 29% recorded once. J lost 4 bases, V lost 4 bases, and 6 bases had no gene match. The CDR3 consists of 16 residues. This clonotype was observed once. The source was PBMCs, mostly from graft donor cells, collected 360 days after TCRalphabeta/CD19-depleted stem cell transplant. This chain joins TRBV12-3 or TRBV12-4 and TRBJ2-3; 12 bases are shared with TRBD2. This sequence originates from a boy younger than two who had a stem cell transplant for SCID, so the T cells may come from the graft donor. The CDR3 here is CASSWTSGVLPDTQYF. The CDR3 coding sequence is TGTGCCAGCAGTTGGACTAGCGGGGTGCTCCCAGATACGCAGTATTTT.